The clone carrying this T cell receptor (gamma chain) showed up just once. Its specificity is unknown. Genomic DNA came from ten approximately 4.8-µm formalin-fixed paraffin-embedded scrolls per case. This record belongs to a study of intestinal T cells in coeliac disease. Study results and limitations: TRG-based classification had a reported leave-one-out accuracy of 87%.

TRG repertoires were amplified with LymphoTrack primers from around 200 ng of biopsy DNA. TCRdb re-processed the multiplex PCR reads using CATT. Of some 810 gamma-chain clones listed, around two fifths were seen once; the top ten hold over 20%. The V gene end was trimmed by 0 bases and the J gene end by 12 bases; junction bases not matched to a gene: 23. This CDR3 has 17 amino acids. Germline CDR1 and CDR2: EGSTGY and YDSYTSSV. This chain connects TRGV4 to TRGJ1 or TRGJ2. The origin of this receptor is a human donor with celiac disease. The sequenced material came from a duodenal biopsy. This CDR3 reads CATWDGPWAGDVITKLF. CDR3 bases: TGTGCCACCTGGGATGGGCCCTGGGCCGGAGACGTTATAACGAAACTCTTT.